This is a list of T cell receptor beta chains from one sample in a study of T cells in Graves' hyperthyroidism and ophthalmopathy. TCRdb called the multiplex PCR reads again in MiXCR, with one record for every CDR3 protein. The data show about 580,000 distinct CDR3 sequences, with about half seen just once and about 8.3% held by the top ten. Sample: peripheral blood or thyroid tissue (not recorded which). These receptor sequences come from a woman aged 18-29 years with Graves' hyperthyroidism. CDR3s include the opening cysteine and the closing phenylalanine or tryptophan. D genes are given only for firm matches. Size is omitted from some rows. Given values are once, few, many or a class for expanded clones.

V	J	size	D	CDR3	DNA
TRBV7-9	TRBJ2-7	NA	NA	CASRSGSSYNEQYF	TGTGCCAGCCGTTCGGGTAGCTCCTACAATGAGCAGTACTTC
TRBV24-1	TRBJ2-7	many	TRBD1	CATSTDRSYEQYF	TGTGCCACCAGTACGGACAGGAGCTACGAGCAGTACTTC
TRBV7-3	TRBJ2-7	many	TRBD2	CASSIEGGLTYEQYF	TGTGCCAGCAGCATTGAGGGAGGGCTTACCTACGAGCAGTACTTC
TRBV13	TRBJ1-4	many	TRBD1	CASSLSGLKRDRVLEKLFF	TGTGCCAGCAGCTTATCCGGCCTCAAGCGGGACAGGGTCTTGGAAAAACTGTTTTTT
TRBV5-4	TRBJ1-3	NA	TRBD1	CASSLQGALDGYTIYF	TGTGCCAGCAGCCTACAGGGGGCGTTGGATGGCTACACCATATATTTT
TRBV11-2	TRBJ2-7	few	TRBD2	CASSVLAGVTYEQYF	TGTGCCAGCAGCGTACTAGCGGGAGTTACCTACGAGCAGTACTTC
TRBV18	TRBJ2-5	many	NA	CASSPASSSQETQYF	TGTGCCAGCTCACCGGCGAGTTCCTCTCAAGAGACCCAGTACTTC
TRBV10-2	TRBJ1-2	NA	NA	CASSESTRGLRYGYTF	TGCGCCAGCAGTGAGTCGACAAGGGGCCTACGGTATGGCTACACCTTC
TRBV2	TRBJ1-2	NA	TRBD1	CASDQGGGGYTF	TGTGCCAGCGATCAGGGGGGTGGTGGCTACACCTTC
TRBV24-1	TRBJ2-7	NA	NA	CATSEAYEQYF	TGTGCCACCAGCGAGGCCTACGAGCAGTACTTC
TRBV19	TRBJ1-5	NA	NA	CASSMSGFYSNQPQHF	TGTGCCAGTAGTATGTCCGGGTTCTATAGCAATCAGCCCCAGCATTTT
TRBV7-9	TRBJ1-1	many	NA	CASSSRGLNTEAFF	TGTGCCAGCAGCTCCCGTGGGCTGAACACTGAAGCTTTCTTT
TRBV4-1	TRBJ1-4	many	NA	CASSAGIASVEKLFF	TGCGCCAGCAGCGCAGGGATTGCTTCGGTGGAAAAACTGTTTTTT
TRBV27	TRBJ2-7	NA	NA	CASTRVYPYEQYF	TGTGCCAGCACCCGGGTCTATCCCTACGAGCAGTACTTC
TRBV7-2	TRBJ2-7	NA	NA	CTSSQGHEQYF	TGTACCAGCAGCCAGGGACATGAGCAGTACTTC
TRBV4-3	TRBJ2-5	few	NA	CASSPAHDSLTRETQYF	TGCGCCAGCAGCCCGGCCCACGACTCGTTGACGAGGGAGACCCAGTACTTC
TRBV24-1	TRBJ2-1	many	TRBD2	CATSDVGSGMNEQFF	TGTGCCACCAGTGATGTCGGTAGCGGGATGAATGAGCAGTTCTTC
TRBV10-3	TRBJ1-5	NA	NA	CAISVQETQHF	TGTGCCATCAGTGTTCAAGAGACCCAGCATTTT
TRBV11-2	TRBJ1-1	NA	NA	CASSSGLAFF	TGTGCCAGCAGCTCAGGACTAGCTTTCTTT
TRBV3-1	TRBJ1-1	many	NA	CASSQLGGEAFF	TGTGCCAGCAGCCAACTCGGAGGGGAAGCTTTCTTT
TRBV19	TRBJ2-3	NA	NA	CASSSSWQVKQTDTQYF	TGTGCCAGTAGTAGCTCGTGGCAGGTGAAGCAAACAGATACGCAGTATTTT
TRBV20-1	TRBJ1-3	NA	NA	CSARDISGNTIYF	TGCAGCGCCCGGGACATCTCTGGAAACACCATATATTTT
TRBV12-5	TRBJ2-7	many	NA	CASGLVLLGRTYEQYF	TGTGCTAGTGGTTTGGTACTTTTAGGCAGGACCTACGAGCAGTACTTC
TRBV24-1	TRBJ1-5	NA	TRBD1	CATSDAGTGTIQPQHF	TGTGCCACCAGTGATGCCGGGACAGGGACCATTCAGCCCCAGCATTTT
TRBV25-1	TRBJ2-5	NA	TRBD1	CASVQGVGETQYF	TGTGCCAGCGTACAGGGGGTCGGGGAGACCCAGTACTTC
TRBV3-1	TRBJ1-1	many	NA	CASSHGRGVSKLFF	TGTGCCAGCAGCCATGGGCGGGGGGTCAGCAAGTTGTTCTTT
TRBV6-6	TRBJ1-1	many	NA	CASLGDVNTEAFF	TGTGCCAGCTTGGGGGACGTGAACACTGAAGCTTTCTTT
TRBV14	TRBJ1-5	many	NA	CASSQVKCSGNYSNQPQHF	TGTGCCAGCAGCCAAGTCAAGTGTAGCGGGAATTATAGCAATCAGCCCCAGCATTTT
TRBV20-1	TRBJ1-2	NA	NA	CSARDTGGLHYGYTF	TGCAGTGCTAGAGATACCGGGGGCCTCCACTATGGCTACACCTTC
TRBV18	TRBJ2-7	many	NA	CASSPPRTGEQYF	TGTGCCAGCTCACCACCCCGAACAGGAGAGCAGTACTTC
TRBV30	TRBJ2-7	few	NA	CAWSVWHTYEQYF	TGTGCCTGGAGTGTATGGCACACCTACGAGCAGTACTTC
TRBV24-1	TRBJ2-7	many	TRBD1	CATSDNHGQGPWDEQYF	TGTGCCACCAGTGATAACCACGGACAGGGACCTTGGGACGAGCAGTACTTC
TRBV6-6	TRBJ1-1	NA	NA	CASSYSGMWNTEAFF	TGTGCCAGCAGCTATAGCGGGATGTGGAACACTGAAGCTTTCTTT
TRBV6-5	TRBJ1-1	few	NA	CASSWPGQAAFF	TGTGCCAGCAGTTGGCCTGGTCAGGCAGCTTTCTTT
TRBV6-6	TRBJ2-1	NA	NA	CAIAGQGDGQFF	TGTGCCATAGCGGGACAGGGCGACGGGCAGTTCTTC
TRBV20-1	TRBJ2-7	once	TRBD2	CSAPLAGELYEQYF	TGCAGTGCTCCCTTAGCGGGAGAGTTATACGAGCAGTACTTC
TRBV19	TRBJ2-5	many	NA	CASSIGGETQYF	TGTGCCAGTAGTATAGGGGGGGAGACCCAGTACTTC
TRBV20-1	TRBJ1-1	many	NA	CSAWDSLNTEAFF	TGCAGTGCTTGGGACTCTTTGAACACTGAAGCTTTCTTT
TRBV7-2	TRBJ2-7	many	NA	CASSFDRLSYEQYF	TGTGCCAGCAGCTTCGACAGGTTGTCCTACGAGCAGTACTTC
TRBV20-1	TRBJ2-5	many	NA	CSPQGQYQETQYF	TGCAGCCCACAAGGACAGTACCAAGAGACCCAGTACTTC
TRBV12-5	TRBJ1-1	many	NA	CASAPFGKPNTEAFF	TGTGCTAGTGCCCCCTTCGGAAAACCGAACACTGAAGCTTTCTTT
TRBV29-1	TRBJ2-1	NA	NA	CSVGRRQEQFF	TGCAGCGTGGGACGGCGACAAGAGCAGTTCTTC
TRBV2	TRBJ2-1	NA	NA	CASDLASNEQFF	TGTGCCAGCGATCTAGCGAGTAATGAGCAGTTCTTC
TRBV7-8	TRBJ1-2	once	TRBD1	CASSPSGTGGGMGYGYTF	TGTGCCAGCAGCCCCAGCGGGACAGGGGGCGGGATGGGCTATGGCTACACCTTC
TRBV20-1	TRBJ1-2	many	NA	CSARDKGGYGYTF	TGCAGTGCTAGAGACAAGGGTGGCTATGGCTACACCTTC
TRBV5-8	TRBJ1-4	many	TRBD1	CASSLGQGDEKLFF	TGTGCCAGCAGCTTGGGGCAGGGGGACGAAAAACTGTTTTTT
TRBV4-2	TRBJ1-1	few	NA	CASSQGIRSSYTEAFF	TGTGCCAGCAGCCAAGGGATCAGGAGCTCGTACACTGAAGCTTTCTTT
TRBV6-1	TRBJ2-7	many	TRBD2	CASSEMSGGYEQYF	TGTGCCAGCAGTGAAATGTCGGGGGGCTACGAGCAGTACTTC
TRBV20-1	TRBJ1-3	few	NA	CSASQTSNRNTIYF	TGCAGTGCTAGTCAAACAAGCAATAGAAACACCATATATTTT
TRBV7-2	TRBJ2-6	NA	NA	CASSLGSDRANVLTF	TGTGCCAGCAGCTTAGGGAGTGATCGAGCCAACGTCCTGACTTTC
TRBV29-1	TRBJ2-7	many	TRBD1	CSARQGGNEQYF	TGCAGCGCGCGACAGGGGGGAAACGAGCAGTACTTC
TRBV7-3	TRBJ1-3	many	NA	CASSPMGLTSSGNTIYF	TGTGCCAGCAGCCCGATGGGACTCACAAGCTCTGGAAACACCATATATTTT
TRBV9	TRBJ1-6	NA	TRBD1	CASNTRQGGNSPLHF	TGTGCCAGCAACACGCGACAGGGCGGGAATTCACCCCTCCACTTT